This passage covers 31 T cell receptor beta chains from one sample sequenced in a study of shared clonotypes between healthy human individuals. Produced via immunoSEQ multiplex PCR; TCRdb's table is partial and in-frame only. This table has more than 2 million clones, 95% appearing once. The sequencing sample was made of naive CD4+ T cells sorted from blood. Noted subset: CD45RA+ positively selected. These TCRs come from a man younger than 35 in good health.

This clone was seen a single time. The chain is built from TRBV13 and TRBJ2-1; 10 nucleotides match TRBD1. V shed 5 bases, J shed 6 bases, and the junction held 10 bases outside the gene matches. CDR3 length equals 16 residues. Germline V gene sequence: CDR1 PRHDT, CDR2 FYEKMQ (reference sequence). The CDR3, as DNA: TGTGCCAGCAGCCCATTCGGACAGGGGGTAGGCAATGAGCAGTTCTTC. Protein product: CASSPFGQGVGNEQFF.

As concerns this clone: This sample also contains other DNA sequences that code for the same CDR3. The CDR3 DNA sequence: TGTGCCTGGAGTGCGGGTACATACGAGCAGTACTTC. It is translated as CAWSAGTYEQYF. The rearrangement links TRBV30 to TRBJ2-7; no clear D gene. V was pared by 1 base and J by 4 bases, with 8 bases between. The length of the CDR3 is 12 residues. Germline assignment: CDR1 GTSNPN and CDR2 SVGIG (reference sequence).

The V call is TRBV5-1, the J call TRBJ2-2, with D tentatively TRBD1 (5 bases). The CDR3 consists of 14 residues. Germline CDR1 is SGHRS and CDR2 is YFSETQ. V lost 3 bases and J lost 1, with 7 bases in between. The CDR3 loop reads CASSSGWNTGELFF. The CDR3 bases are TGCGCCAGCAGCTCAGGGTGGAACACCGGGGAGCTGTTTTTT.

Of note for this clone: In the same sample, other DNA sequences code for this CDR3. The CDR3 spells CASSLLAGGQETQYF. In nucleotides, the CDR3 is TGTGCCAGCAGCTTATTAGCGGGGGGGCAAGAGACCCAGTACTTC. This rearrangement joins TRBV5-6 to TRBJ2-5, with TRBD2 matching 11 bases. This CDR3 spans 15 amino acids. V was pared by 2 bases and J by 2 bases, with 2 bases of the junction left unmatched. CDR1 SGHDT and CDR2 YYEEEE come from the germline V gene.

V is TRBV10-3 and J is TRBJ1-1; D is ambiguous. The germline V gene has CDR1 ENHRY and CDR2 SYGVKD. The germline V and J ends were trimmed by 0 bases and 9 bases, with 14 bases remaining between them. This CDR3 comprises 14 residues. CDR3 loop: CAISESVTIDQAFF. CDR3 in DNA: TGTGCCATCAGTGAGTCCGTCACTATTGACCAAGCTTTCTTT.

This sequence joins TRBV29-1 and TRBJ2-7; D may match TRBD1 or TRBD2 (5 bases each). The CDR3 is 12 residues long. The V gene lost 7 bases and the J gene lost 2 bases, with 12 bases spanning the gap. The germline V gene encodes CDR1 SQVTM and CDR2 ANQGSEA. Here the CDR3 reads CSAGTQTYEQYF. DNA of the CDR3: TGCAGCGCGGGGACCCAGACCTACGAGCAGTACTTC.

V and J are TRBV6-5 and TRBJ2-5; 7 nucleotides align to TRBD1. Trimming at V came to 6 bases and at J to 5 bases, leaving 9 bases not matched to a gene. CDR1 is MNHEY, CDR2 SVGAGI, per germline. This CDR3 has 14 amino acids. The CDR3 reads CASSPGQPGETQYF. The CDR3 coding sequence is TGTGCCAGCAGCCCGGGACAGCCGGGGGAGACCCAGTACTTC.

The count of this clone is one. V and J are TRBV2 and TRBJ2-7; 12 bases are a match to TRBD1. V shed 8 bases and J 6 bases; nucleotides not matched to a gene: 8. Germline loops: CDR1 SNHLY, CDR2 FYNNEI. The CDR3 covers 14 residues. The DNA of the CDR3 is TGTGCCAGCCGAACCGGGACAGGGGGCAGCGAGCAGTACTTC. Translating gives CASRTGTGGSEQYF.

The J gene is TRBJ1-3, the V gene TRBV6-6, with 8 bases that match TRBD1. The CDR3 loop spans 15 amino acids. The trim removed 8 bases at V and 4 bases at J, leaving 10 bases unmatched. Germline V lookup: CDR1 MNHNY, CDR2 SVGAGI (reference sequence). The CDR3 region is CASDRGRDSGNTIYF. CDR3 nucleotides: TGTGCCAGCGACAGGGGAAGAGATTCGGGAAACACCATATATTTT.

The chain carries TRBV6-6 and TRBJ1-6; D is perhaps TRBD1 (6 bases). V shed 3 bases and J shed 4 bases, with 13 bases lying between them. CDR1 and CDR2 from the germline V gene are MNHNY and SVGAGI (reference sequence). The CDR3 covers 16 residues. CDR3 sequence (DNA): TGTGCCAGCAGTTATCCAGAGGGGGATTATAATTCACCCCTCCACTTT. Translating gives CASSYPEGDYNSPLHF.

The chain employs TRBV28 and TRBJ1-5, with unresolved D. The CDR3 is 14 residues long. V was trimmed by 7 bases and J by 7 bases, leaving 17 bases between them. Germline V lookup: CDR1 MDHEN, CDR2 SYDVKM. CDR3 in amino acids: CASIHRVGHQPQHF. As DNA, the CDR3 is TGTGCCAGCATACATAGGGTGGGTCACCAGCCCCAGCATTTT.

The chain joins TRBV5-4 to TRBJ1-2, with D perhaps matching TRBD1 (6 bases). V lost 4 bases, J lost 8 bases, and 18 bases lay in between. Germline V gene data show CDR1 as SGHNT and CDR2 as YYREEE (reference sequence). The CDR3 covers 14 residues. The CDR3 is CASSSLGGSDGYTF. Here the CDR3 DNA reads TGTGCCAGCAGCAGTCTAGGGGGTTCAGACGGCTACACCTTC.

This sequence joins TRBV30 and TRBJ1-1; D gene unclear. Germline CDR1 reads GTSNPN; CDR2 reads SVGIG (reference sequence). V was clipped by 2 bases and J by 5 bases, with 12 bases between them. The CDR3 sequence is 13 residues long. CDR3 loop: CAWSSEIQTEAFF. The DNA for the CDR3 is TGTGCCTGGAGTAGTGAAATCCAGACTGAAGCTTTCTTT.

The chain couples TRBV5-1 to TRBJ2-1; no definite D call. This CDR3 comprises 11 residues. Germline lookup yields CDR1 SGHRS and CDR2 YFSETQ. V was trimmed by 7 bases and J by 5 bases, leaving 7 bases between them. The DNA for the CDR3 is TGCGCCAGCGCCGCCAACAATGAGCAGTTCTTC. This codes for CASAANNEQFF.

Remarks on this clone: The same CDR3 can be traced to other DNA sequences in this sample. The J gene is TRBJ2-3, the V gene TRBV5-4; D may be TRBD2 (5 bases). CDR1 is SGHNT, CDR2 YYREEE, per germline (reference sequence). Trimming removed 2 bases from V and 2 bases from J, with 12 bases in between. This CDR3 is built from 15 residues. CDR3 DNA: TGTGCCAGCAGCTTAACTAGTGGGATCACAGATACGCAGTATTTT. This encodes CASSLTSGITDTQYF. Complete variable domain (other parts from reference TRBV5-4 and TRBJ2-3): ETGVTQSPTHLIKTRGQQVTLRCSSQSGHNTVSWYQQALGQGPQFIFQYYREEENGRGNFPPRFSGLQFPNYSSELNVNALELDDSALYLCASSLTSGITDTQYFGPGTRLTVL.

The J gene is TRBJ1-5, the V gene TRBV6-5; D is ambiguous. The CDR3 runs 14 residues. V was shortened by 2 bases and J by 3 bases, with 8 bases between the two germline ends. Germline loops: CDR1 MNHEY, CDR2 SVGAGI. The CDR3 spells CASSYTRHNQPQHF. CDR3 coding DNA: TGTGCCAGCAGTTACACACGACACAATCAGCCCCAGCATTTT.

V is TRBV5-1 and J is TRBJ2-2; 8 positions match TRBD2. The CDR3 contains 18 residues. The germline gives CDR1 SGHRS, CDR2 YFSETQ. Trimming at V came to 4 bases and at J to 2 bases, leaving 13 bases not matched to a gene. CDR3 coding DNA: TGCGCCAGCAGCCGGCGACGGGAGGGCCGAGTAAACACCGGGGAGCTGTTTTTT. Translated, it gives CASSRRREGRVNTGELFF.

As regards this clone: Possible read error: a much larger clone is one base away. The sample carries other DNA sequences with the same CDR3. CDR3 coding DNA: TGTGCCAGCAGCCCCGGGACCGTCTATGGCTACACCTTC. Translation gives CASSPGTVYGYTF. The chain carries TRBV7-9 and TRBJ1-2; maybe TRBD1 (5 bases). The germline gives CDR1 SEHNR, CDR2 FQNEAQ (reference sequence). Trimming took 5 bases from V and 4 from J, leaving 11 bases between them. The CDR3 sequence is 13 residues long.

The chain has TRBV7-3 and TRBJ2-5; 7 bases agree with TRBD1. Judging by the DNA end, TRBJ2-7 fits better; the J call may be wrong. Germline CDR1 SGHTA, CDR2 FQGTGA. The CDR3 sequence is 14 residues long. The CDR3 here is CASSLKGTGAEQYF. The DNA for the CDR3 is TGTGCCAGCAGCTTAAAAGGAACAGGGGCCGAGCAGTACTTC.

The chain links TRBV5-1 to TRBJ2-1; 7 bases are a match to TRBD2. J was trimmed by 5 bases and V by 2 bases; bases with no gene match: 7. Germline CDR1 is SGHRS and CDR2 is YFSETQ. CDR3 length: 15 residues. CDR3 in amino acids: CASSFGSGSNNEQFF. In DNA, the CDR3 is TGCGCCAGCAGCTTCGGTAGCGGGTCCAACAATGAGCAGTTCTTC.

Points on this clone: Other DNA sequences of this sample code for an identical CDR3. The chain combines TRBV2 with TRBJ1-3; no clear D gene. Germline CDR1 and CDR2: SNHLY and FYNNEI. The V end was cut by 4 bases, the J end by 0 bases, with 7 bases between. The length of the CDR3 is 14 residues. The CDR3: CASSVSGSGNTIYF. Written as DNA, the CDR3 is TGTGCCAGCAGTGTATCCGGCTCTGGAAACACCATATATTTT.

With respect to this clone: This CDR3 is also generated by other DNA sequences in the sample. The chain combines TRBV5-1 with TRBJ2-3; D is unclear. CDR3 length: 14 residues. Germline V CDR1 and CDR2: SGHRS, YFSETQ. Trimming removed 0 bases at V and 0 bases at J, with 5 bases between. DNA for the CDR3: TGCGCCAGCAGCTTGGAACGCAGCACAGATACGCAGTATTTT. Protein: CASSLERSTDTQYF.

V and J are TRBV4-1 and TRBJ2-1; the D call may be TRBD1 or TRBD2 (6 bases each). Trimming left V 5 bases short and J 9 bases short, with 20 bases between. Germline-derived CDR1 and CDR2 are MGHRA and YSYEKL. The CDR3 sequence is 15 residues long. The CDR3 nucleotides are TGCGCCAGCAGCGACCCCCCGGGGGCTAGAGGTGAGCAGTTCTTC. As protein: CASSDPPGARGEQFF.

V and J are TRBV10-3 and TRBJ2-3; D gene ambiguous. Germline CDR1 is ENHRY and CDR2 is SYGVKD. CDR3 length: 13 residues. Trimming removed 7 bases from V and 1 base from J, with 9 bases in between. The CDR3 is CAIKGPGTDTQYF. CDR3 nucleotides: TGTGCCATCAAAGGACCCGGCACAGATACGCAGTATTTT.

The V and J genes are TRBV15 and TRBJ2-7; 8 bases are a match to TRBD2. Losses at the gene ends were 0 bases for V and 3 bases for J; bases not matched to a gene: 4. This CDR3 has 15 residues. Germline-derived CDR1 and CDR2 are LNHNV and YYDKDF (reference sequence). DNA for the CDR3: TGTGCCACCAGCAGAGAGGGCGGGGGGATCTACGAGCAGTACTTC. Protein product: CATSREGGGIYEQYF.

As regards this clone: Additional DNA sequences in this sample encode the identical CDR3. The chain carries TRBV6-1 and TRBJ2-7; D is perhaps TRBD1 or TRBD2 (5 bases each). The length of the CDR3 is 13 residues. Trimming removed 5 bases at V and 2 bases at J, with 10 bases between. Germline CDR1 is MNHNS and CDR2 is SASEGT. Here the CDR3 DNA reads TGTGCCAGCAGTCTGGGACGTACCTACGAGCAGTACTTC. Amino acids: CASSLGRTYEQYF.

The chain's CDR3 is CASSLEGQGPYEQYF. The CDR3 DNA reads TGTGCCAGCAGCTTAGAGGGACAGGGCCCCTACGAGCAGTACTTC. The rearrangement uses TRBV7-9 and TRBJ2-7; 9 bases are shared with TRBD1. CDR1 and CDR2 (germline): SEHNR, FQNEAQ (reference sequence). Trimming took 1 base from V and 2 from J; bases not matched to a gene: 3. CDR3 length: 15 residues.

For the CDR3, the DNA is TGTGCCAGCAGGCGGGGTCGGGACAGCAACTATGGCTACACCTTC. Translating it yields CASRRGRDSNYGYTF. The chain recombines TRBV6-1 with TRBJ1-2; 7 bases agree with TRBD1. This CDR3 has 15 amino acids. CDR1 and CDR2 from the germline V gene are MNHNS and SASEGT. J was trimmed by 2 bases and V by 6 bases; bases with no gene match: 9.

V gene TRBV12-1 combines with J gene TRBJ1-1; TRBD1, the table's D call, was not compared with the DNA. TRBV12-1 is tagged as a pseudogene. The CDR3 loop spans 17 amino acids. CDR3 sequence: CASSRHRLGAVNTEAFF. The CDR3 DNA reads TGTGCCAGCAGCCGACACCGGTTAGGGGCCGTTAACACTGAAGCTTTCTTT.

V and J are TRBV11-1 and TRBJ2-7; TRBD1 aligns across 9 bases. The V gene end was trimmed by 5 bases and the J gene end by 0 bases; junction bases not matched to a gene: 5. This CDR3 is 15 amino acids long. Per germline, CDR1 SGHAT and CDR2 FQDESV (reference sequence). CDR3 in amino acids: CASSPGQGSSYEQYF. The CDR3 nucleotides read TGTGCCAGCAGCCCCGGACAGGGGAGCTCCTACGAGCAGTACTTC. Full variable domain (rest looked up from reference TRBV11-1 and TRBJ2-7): EAEVAQSPRYKITEKSQAVAFWCDPISGHATLYWYRQILGQGPELLVQFQDESVVDDSQLPKDRFSAERLKGVDSTLKIQPAELGDSAMYLCASSPGQGSSYEQYFGPGTRLTVT.

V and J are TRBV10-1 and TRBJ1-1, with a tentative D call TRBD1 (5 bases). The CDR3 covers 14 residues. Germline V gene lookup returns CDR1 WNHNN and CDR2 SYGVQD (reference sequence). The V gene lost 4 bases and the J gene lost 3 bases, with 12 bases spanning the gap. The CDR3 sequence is CASSGEGVDTEAFF. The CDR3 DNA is TGCGCCAGCAGTGGGGAAGGGGTGGACACTGAAGCTTTCTTT.